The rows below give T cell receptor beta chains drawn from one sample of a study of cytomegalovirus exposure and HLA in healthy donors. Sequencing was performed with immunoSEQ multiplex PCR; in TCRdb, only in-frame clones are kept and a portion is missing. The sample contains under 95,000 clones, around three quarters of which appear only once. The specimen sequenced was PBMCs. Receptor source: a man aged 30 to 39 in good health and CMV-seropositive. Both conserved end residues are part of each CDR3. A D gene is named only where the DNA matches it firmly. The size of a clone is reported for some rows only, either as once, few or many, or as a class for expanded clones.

cdr3_nt: TGTGCCAGCAGCTTGGGGCTAGCGGGGGGGCCGGGTGGAGAGACCCAGTACTTC
cdr3_aa: CASSLGLAGGPGGETQYF
v_call: TRBV5-4
d_call: TRBD2
j_call: TRBJ2-5
clone_size: -

cdr3_nt: TGTGCCTGGAGTGTACAGGGCAATCAGCCCCAGCATTTT
cdr3_aa: CAWSVQGNQPQHF
v_call: TRBV30
d_call: -
j_call: TRBJ1-5
clone_size: -

cdr3_nt: TGTGCCAGCAACCCGCGAGGATACTATGGCTACACCTTC
cdr3_aa: CASNPRGYYGYTF
v_call: TRBV7-2
d_call: -
j_call: TRBJ1-2
clone_size: -

cdr3_nt: TGTGCTTCCGGGACAGACTCCTACGAGCAGTACTTC
cdr3_aa: CASGTDSYEQYF
v_call: TRBV30
d_call: TRBD1
j_call: TRBJ2-7
clone_size: -

cdr3_nt: TGTTCCAGCAGCTTAGGGGCAGGGCTCCAGCCCCAGCATTTT
cdr3_aa: CSSSLGAGLQPQHF
v_call: TRBV7-9
d_call: -
j_call: TRBJ1-5
clone_size: -

cdr3_nt: TGTGCCAGAGAGGGTGAAGGTACCTACGAGCAGTACTTC
cdr3_aa: CAREGEGTYEQYF
v_call: TRBV2
d_call: -
j_call: TRBJ2-7
clone_size: few

cdr3_nt: TGTGCCATCAGTGGTCAAACAGGGGGCGTCCAATCATTGAACACTGAAGCTTTCTTT
cdr3_aa: CAISGQTGGVQSLNTEAFF
v_call: TRBV10-3
d_call: TRBD1
j_call: TRBJ1-1
clone_size: few

cdr3_nt: TGTGCCAGCTCACCCGGGTTAGCCAAAAACATTCAGTACTTC
cdr3_aa: CASSPGLAKNIQYF
v_call: TRBV18
d_call: -
j_call: TRBJ2-4
clone_size: few

cdr3_nt: TGTGCCAGCAGTTCACCGGACACTGAAGAAGCTTTCTTT
cdr3_aa: CASSSPDTEEAFF
v_call: TRBV5-6
d_call: -
j_call: TRBJ1-1
clone_size: few

cdr3_nt: TGTGCCAGTAGTATTGAAACAGGGGGCTCCTACGAGCAGTACTTC
cdr3_aa: CASSIETGGSYEQYF
v_call: TRBV19
d_call: TRBD1
j_call: TRBJ2-7
clone_size: -

cdr3_nt: TGTGCCAGCAGTGGATCGACAGGCCGGCAGCCCCAGCATTTT
cdr3_aa: CASSGSTGRQPQHF
v_call: TRBV6-1
d_call: -
j_call: TRBJ1-5
clone_size: -

cdr3_nt: TGTGCCAGCAGCGCTCGGGACAGGGGTACGGCTGAGACCCAGTACTTC
cdr3_aa: CASSARDRGTAETQYF
v_call: TRBV9
d_call: TRBD1
j_call: TRBJ2-5
clone_size: few

cdr3_nt: TGTGCCAGCAGCCCCCAGACAGGGCGAACGACTGAAGCTTTCTTT
cdr3_aa: CASSPQTGRTTEAFF
v_call: TRBV7-2
d_call: TRBD1
j_call: TRBJ1-1
clone_size: -

cdr3_nt: TGCGCCAGCAGCCTCGGGGCTAGCGGGGGGGTTGATGAGCAGTTCTTC
cdr3_aa: CASSLGASGGVDEQFF
v_call: TRBV5-1
d_call: TRBD2
j_call: TRBJ2-1
clone_size: -

cdr3_nt: TGTGCCAGCAGCTTAGGCGGTACTTACACCGGGGAGCTGTTTTTT
cdr3_aa: CASSLGGTYTGELFF
v_call: TRBV13
d_call: -
j_call: TRBJ2-2
clone_size: -

cdr3_nt: TGTGCCAGCCGGGACAGAGTTAATTCACCCCTCCACTTT
cdr3_aa: CASRDRVNSPLHF
v_call: TRBV6-6
d_call: TRBD1
j_call: TRBJ1-6
clone_size: -

cdr3_nt: TGTGCCAGCAGCGTGGGGACAGCGAACACTGAAGCTTTCTTT
cdr3_aa: CASSVGTANTEAFF
v_call: TRBV9
d_call: TRBD1
j_call: TRBJ1-1
clone_size: -

cdr3_nt: TGCGCCAGCAGCTTGCCGGGACAGAACTATGGCTACACCTTC
cdr3_aa: CASSLPGQNYGYTF
v_call: TRBV5-1
d_call: TRBD1
j_call: TRBJ1-2
clone_size: -

cdr3_nt: TGTGCCAGCAGCCCCGCCCCCGCAGGAAGCTCCTACGAGCAGTACTTC
cdr3_aa: CASSPAPAGSSYEQYF
v_call: TRBV5-6
d_call: -
j_call: TRBJ2-7
clone_size: -

cdr3_nt: TGTGCCAGCAGTCTAGACAGGAACTATGGCTACACCTTC
cdr3_aa: CASSLDRNYGYTF
v_call: TRBV6-5
d_call: -
j_call: TRBJ1-2
clone_size: few

cdr3_nt: TGTGCCAGCAGCTTCAAGGGACAGGGGCCCTACAATGAGCAGTTCTTC
cdr3_aa: CASSFKGQGPYNEQFF
v_call: TRBV9
d_call: TRBD1
j_call: TRBJ2-1
clone_size: -

cdr3_nt: TGTGCCAGCAGCCCCACGGGGGGCGCCGAGACCCAGTACTTC
cdr3_aa: CASSPTGGAETQYF
v_call: TRBV5-4
d_call: -
j_call: TRBJ2-5
clone_size: -

cdr3_nt: TGTGCCAGCAGAGGGGGAGCTCTAGGCTATGGCTACACCTTC
cdr3_aa: CASRGGALGYGYTF
v_call: TRBV27
d_call: -
j_call: TRBJ1-2
clone_size: -

cdr3_nt: TGTGCCAGCAGCTTAGTTCGGGGAAAGAACACTGAAGCTTTCTTT
cdr3_aa: CASSLVRGKNTEAFF
v_call: TRBV7-9
d_call: -
j_call: TRBJ1-1
clone_size: -

cdr3_nt: TGTGCCAGCAGCGTAGAGGGGGACGCCAGCTCCTATAATTCACCCCTCCACTTT
cdr3_aa: CASSVEGDASSYNSPLHF
v_call: TRBV9
d_call: -
j_call: TRBJ1-6
clone_size: -

cdr3_nt: TGCGCCAGCAGCCAAGATCCGGGGGTAGGGGAAAAACTGTTTTTT
cdr3_aa: CASSQDPGVGEKLFF
v_call: TRBV4-1
d_call: -
j_call: TRBJ1-4
clone_size: few

cdr3_nt: TGTGCCTGGAGATATACAGGCCTGAACACTGAAGCTTTCTTT
cdr3_aa: CAWRYTGLNTEAFF
v_call: TRBV30
d_call: -
j_call: TRBJ1-1
clone_size: few

cdr3_nt: TGTGCCAGCGCCGGGACAGGCGGGACCGGGGAGCTGTTTTTT
cdr3_aa: CASAGTGGTGELFF
v_call: TRBV14
d_call: TRBD1
j_call: TRBJ2-2
clone_size: -

cdr3_nt: TGTGCCAGCAGCGAGGACGCGGAACAGGGGAGTTTGGGCTACACCTTC
cdr3_aa: CASSEDAEQGSLGYTF
v_call: TRBV27
d_call: TRBD1
j_call: TRBJ1-2
clone_size: -

cdr3_nt: TGCGCCAGCAGCTTGGAGATGGCCGTTGGCTATGGCTACACCTTC
cdr3_aa: CASSLEMAVGYGYTF
v_call: TRBV5-1
d_call: -
j_call: TRBJ1-2
clone_size: -

cdr3_nt: TGTGCCAGCTCACCTTACGGAGCGAACACTGAAGCTTTCTTT
cdr3_aa: CASSPYGANTEAFF
v_call: TRBV18
d_call: -
j_call: TRBJ1-1
clone_size: -

cdr3_nt: TGTGCCTGCGGGGAGGGGGACAGGGGATACAATGAGCAGTTCTTC
cdr3_aa: CACGEGDRGYNEQFF
v_call: TRBV11-2
d_call: TRBD1
j_call: TRBJ2-1
clone_size: once